Here is one T cell receptor (beta chain) with its context. What it recognizes is unknown. Germline V gives CDR1 SGDLS, CDR2 YYNGEE. This CDR3 contains 13 residues. With V trimmed by 0 bases and J by 11 bases, 6 bases remained unmatched. The data are from a study of shared clonotypes between healthy human individuals. Study conclusions and caveats: Large depth notwithstanding, sorted-subset sequencing proved incomplete by rarefaction. Only blood was sampled, and tissue TCR repertoires likely differ from blood ones. Researchers found naive subsets generally carried larger estimated richness than memory subsets.

The protocol was immunoSEQ multiplex PCR, while the TCRdb copy is restricted to in-frame clones and leaves out a portion. The sample consists of millions of clones, more than 85% of them appearing once. Terminally differentiated effector memory CD45RA+ cells were excluded from the naive CD8 cells, which were CD45RO-negative and positively selected for CCR7. The specimen was naive CD8+ T cells from PBMCs. This TCR was recovered from a man between 18 and 29 years old in good health. Some clones in this sample may be carry-over from other donors' samples. The chain links TRBV9 to TRBJ2-3, with 7 bases identical to TRBD1. CDR3 nucleotide sequence: TGTGCCAGCAGCGTAGAGGGGGCCTTAGGGCAGTATTTT. Translating it yields CASSVEGALGQYF.